This entry features one T cell receptor (beta chain) sequence. The germline V gene has CDR1 SQVTM and CDR2 ANQGSEA. The length of the CDR3 is 13 residues. V shed 4 bases and J 1 base; nucleotides not matched to a gene: 0. Per the study methods: Reference gene primer amplification in the assay estimated nucleated cell counts. Clones were sequenced by immunoSEQ multiplex PCR, and TCRdb holds only the in-frame ones, with some missing. The DNA was the basis for D and trimming; V, J and clone size are from that table. The data show 90,000 to 100,000 clones, 70% to 90% seen once. This specimen belongs to a study of blood T cell repertoires in COVID-19. Study summary: PBMCs, B-cell-depleted T cells, or T cells were the source of the cDNA or gDNA that made up the material.

This sequence originates from a man older than 75 with acute or convalescent COVID-19. This chain uses TRBV29-1 with TRBJ2-5, with TRBD1 identical over 10 bases. The sequenced sample was peripheral blood. The CDR3 region has the DNA TGCAGCGTTGGGACAGGGGGCCAAGAGACCCAGTACTTC. It translates to CSVGTGGQETQYF.